These T cell receptor beta chains were read from a single sample in a study of blood T cells in healthy people across ages. TCRdb analysed the 5' RACE reads with MiXCR anew, one entry per CDR3 protein. The table shows roughly 700,000 distinct CDR3 sequences, with 32% occurring only once. Sequencing input: blood. All receptors come from a woman older than 75 in good health. Both conserved end residues are part of each CDR3. Fields, in order: CDR3 protein, CDR3 DNA, clone size, V gene, D gene, J gene. A D gene is named only where the DNA matches it firmly. Rows may omit the clone size; those that give it use once, few, many or a size class.

CASSRDPGYEQYF | TGTGCCAGCAGCAGGGATCCGGGGTACGAGCAGTACTTC | many | TRBV7-3 | - | TRBJ2-7
CASSYPGASYEQYF | TGTGCCAGCAGTTACCCGGGGGCCTCCTACGAGCAGTACTTC | - | TRBV6-6 | - | TRBJ2-7
CASRMGQGGGYTF | TGTGCCAGCAGGATGGGACAGGGCGGCGGCTACACCTTC | many | TRBV7-2 | TRBD1 | TRBJ1-2
CASSLDWAVWPQHF | TGCGCCAGCAGCTTGGATTGGGCGGTGTGGCCCCAGCATTTT | few | TRBV5-1 | - | TRBJ1-5
CASSLNSGGPNEQFF | TGTGCCAGCAGCCTCAATAGCGGGGGGCCCAATGAGCAGTTCTTC | many | TRBV12-3/TRBV12-4 | TRBD2 | TRBJ2-1
CASSFGRGRRSGNTIYF | TGTGCCAGCAGTTTTGGACGGGGACGGCGCTCTGGAAACACCATATATTTT | - | TRBV12-3/TRBV12-4 | - | TRBJ1-3
CASSLGGTKNQPQHF | TGCGCCAGCAGCTTGGGAGGGACAAAAAATCAGCCCCAGCATTTT | many | TRBV5-1 | - | TRBJ1-5
CASSSGRGNTYQPQHF | TGTGCCAGCTCATCAGGGAGGGGGAATACCTATCAGCCCCAGCATTTT | few | TRBV5-6 | - | TRBJ1-5
CASTRDGGHGELFF | TGTGCCAGCACCAGAGATGGAGGTCACGGGGAGCTGTTTTTT | - | TRBV6-4 | - | TRBJ2-2
CASSLVGGPAMYYEQYF | TGCGCCAGCAGCTTGGTGGGGGGCCCCGCTATGTATTACGAGCAGTACTTC | - | TRBV5-1 | - | TRBJ2-7
CASSLGASYEQYF | TGTGCCAGCAGCTTAGGAGCTTCGTACGAGCAGTACTTC | many | TRBV7-9 | - | TRBJ2-7
CASSLPEGANYGYTF | TGCGCCAGCAGCTTACCTGAGGGAGCTAACTATGGCTACACCTTC | many | TRBV5-1 | - | TRBJ1-2
CASSQDRGGAQHF | TGTGCCAGCAGCCAAGATCGAGGAGGGGCCCAGCATTTT | few | TRBV4-2 | - | TRBJ1-5
CASSEPGRPGTEAFF | TGTGCCAGCAGTGAACCTGGGCGGCCAGGCACTGAAGCTTTCTTT | many | TRBV25-1 | - | TRBJ1-1
CASQGQRADTQYF | TGCGCCAGCCAGGGGCAACGAGCAGATACGCAGTATTTT | - | TRBV5-1 | - | TRBJ2-3
CASSQDFVRGGYTF | TGCGCCAGCAGCCAAGATTTTGTCAGGGGTGGCTACACCTTC | once | TRBV4-1 | - | TRBJ1-2
CASMDQRASSYNEQFF | TGTGCCAGCATGGACCAAAGGGCCAGCTCCTACAATGAGCAGTTCTTC | many | TRBV6-1 | - | TRBJ2-1
CAWSASGGSYEQYF | TGTGCCTGGAGTGCTTCGGGAGGCTCCTACGAGCAGTACTTC | few | TRBV30 | TRBD2 | TRBJ2-7
CATSRDRGLGNEQFF | TGTGCCACCAGCAGAGACAGGGGGCTAGGCAATGAGCAGTTCTTC | many | TRBV15 | TRBD1 | TRBJ2-1
CASSTGQGAYVEQFF | TGTGCCAGTAGTACCGGACAGGGGGCATATGTTGAGCAGTTCTTC | - | TRBV19 | TRBD1 | TRBJ2-1